The 26 T cell receptor beta chains presented below share a single source sample, sequenced in a study of blood T cell repertoires in COVID-19. TCRdb's table, derived via immunoSEQ multiplex PCR, lists solely in-frame clones and lacks some. The data contain more than 300,000 clones, approximately 89% of them seen just once; the ten biggest clones take up 0.8% to 0.9%. Sequences were obtained from PBMCs or T cells enriched from blood (not recorded which). These receptors all stem from a woman aged 40-49 years who had been exposed to COVID-19.

This chain uses TRBV6-1 with TRBJ1-3; D gene uncertain. The V end was cut by 3 bases, the J end by 0 bases, with 18 bases between. This CDR3 spans 18 amino acids. CDR1 is MNHNS and CDR2 is SASEGT in the germline V gene. CDR3 sequence reads: CASSESPWAGDSGNTIYF. The CDR3 DNA follows: TGTGCCAGCAGTGAGAGCCCATGGGCAGGTGACTCTGGAAACACCATATATTTT.

The chain uses TRBV5-6 and TRBJ1-4; D gene uncertain. This CDR3 has 14 amino acids. V shed 2 bases and J shed 7 bases, with 12 bases lying between them. CDR1 and CDR2 from the germline V gene are SGHDT and YYEEEE. The CDR3 sequence is CASSFVQRSEKLFF. CDR3 nucleotides: TGTGCCAGCAGCTTCGTCCAGAGGAGTGAAAAACTGTTTTTT.

Only a few counts were recorded for this clone. The V call is TRBV5-1, the J call TRBJ2-7, with a tentative D call TRBD2 (5 bases). CDR3 size: 12 residues. Germline V gives CDR1 SGHRS, CDR2 YFSETQ. Trimming took 4 bases from V and 3 from J, leaving 8 bases between them. CDR3 protein: CASSLEGYEQYF. CDR3 DNA sequence: TGCGCCAGCAGCCTCGAGGGCTACGAGCAGTACTTC.

This clone is a singleton in its sample. The junction differs from germline at one of its ends, possibly a read error. V gene TRBV29-1 combines with J gene TRBJ2-5; TRBD2 matches 14 bases. The CDR3 covers 20 residues. Germline V gene data show CDR1 as SQVTM and CDR2 as ANQGSEA. This CDR3 reads CSGEPTSTSGRALSPETQYF. The CDR3 DNA reads TGCAGCGGTGAACCCACCTCGACTAGCGGGAGGGCCTTGTCCCCAGAGACCCAGTACTTC.

The rearrangement uses TRBV9 and TRBJ1-4, with D possibly TRBD1 on 6 matching bases. Germline V gene lookup returns CDR1 SGDLS and CDR2 YYNGEE. Trimming left V 3 bases short and J 3 bases short, with 12 bases between. The CDR3 runs 15 residues. CDR3 sequence reads: CASSGDRSANEKLFF. CDR3 DNA: TGTGCCAGCAGCGGAGACAGGTCGGCTAATGAAAAACTGTTTTTT. The entire variable domain, with the rest obtained from reference TRBV9 and TRBJ1-4, is as follows: DSGVTQTPKHLITATGQRVTLRCSPRSGDLSVYWYQQSLDQGLQFLIQYYNGEERAKGNILERFSAQQFPDLHSELNLSSLELGDSALYFCASSGDRSANEKLFFGSGTQLSVL.

This rearrangement joins TRBV10-2 to TRBJ1-4; 7 bases fit TRBD1. Germline values: CDR1 WSHSY, CDR2 SAAADI. Trimming took 0 bases from V and 5 from J; bases not matched to a gene: 6. The CDR3 totals 16 residues. DNA of the CDR3: TGCGCCAGCAGTGAGTCTCGACAGGGAAAGAATGAAAAACTGTTTTTT. It translates to CASSESRQGKNEKLFF.

The gene calls are TRBV4-1 and TRBJ2-3; possibly TRBD1 for D (6 bases). There are 13 residues in the CDR3. CDR1 is MGHRA, CDR2 YSYEKL, per germline. V was clipped by 4 bases and J by 5 bases, with 10 bases between them. DNA for the CDR3: TGCGCCAGCAGCCCAGGGGTTAAAGATACGCAGTATTTT. It is translated as CASSPGVKDTQYF.

The rearrangement joins TRBV19 to TRBJ1-2; TRBD1 is a possible D gene (5 bases). The CDR3 is made up of 13 amino acids. Per germline, CDR1 LNHDA and CDR2 SQIVND (reference sequence). Trimming took off 2 bases at V and 3 bases at J, with 7 bases between the two ends. CDR3 coding DNA: TGTGCCAGTAGTATAACGGGGGACTATGGCTACACCTTC. Protein sequence: CASSITGDYGYTF.

The chain joins TRBV19 to TRBJ1-2; maybe TRBD1 (6 bases). Germline CDR1 is LNHDA and CDR2 is SQIVND (reference sequence). V was trimmed by 0 bases and J by 3 bases, leaving 8 bases between them. This CDR3 is 14 amino acids long. The CDR3 reads CASSIDRTDYGYTF. The CDR3 region has the DNA TGTGCCAGTAGTATAGATCGGACAGACTATGGCTACACCTTC.

The chain is built from TRBV27 and TRBJ1-1; 9 bases align to TRBD1. The germline V gene has CDR1 MNHEY and CDR2 SMNVEV (reference sequence). Germline trimming cut 3 bases from V and 5 bases from J; bases unmatched to any gene: 1. The CDR3 spans 13 residues. CDR3 nucleotides: TGTGCCAGCAGTTTGGGGACAGGGACTGAAGCTTTCTTT. Amino acids: CASSLGTGTEAFF.

The V and J genes are TRBV18 and TRBJ1-2, with 7 bases fitting TRBD1. In germline, CDR1 is KGHSH, CDR2 LQKENI. This CDR3 is built from 14 residues. Trimming removed 6 bases from V and 4 bases from J; junction bases left unmatched: 8. The CDR3 here is CASSKTGFTYGYTF. As DNA, the CDR3 is TGTGCCAGCTCTAAGACAGGGTTCACCTATGGCTACACCTTC. Supplemented by reference TRBV18 and TRBJ1-2, the full variable domain reads NAGVMQNPRHLVRRRGQEARLRCSPMKGHSHVYWYRQLPEEGLKFMVYLQKENIIDESGMPKERFSAEFPKEGPSILRIQQVVRGDSAAYFCASSKTGFTYGYTFGSGTRLTVV.

This clone has a single count. The rearrangement joins TRBV19 to TRBJ2-5; 12 positions agree with TRBD2. Looked up from germline, CDR1 is LNHDA and CDR2 is SQIVND (reference sequence). V gave up 5 bases and J gave up 5 bases; unmatched junction bases: 6. There are 15 residues in the CDR3. CDR3 sequence (DNA): TGTGCCAGTAGTGATCCCGGGACTAGCGGGGAGACCCAGTACTTC. Its protein is CASSDPGTSGETQYF.

This clone appeared a single time. This chain uses TRBV19 with TRBJ1-2; the D is unclear. The germline V gene encodes CDR1 LNHDA and CDR2 SQIVND (reference sequence). This CDR3 region has 13 residues. V dropped 5 bases and J dropped 8 bases, with 15 bases sitting between them. The CDR3, as DNA: TGTGCCAGTAGTCCGAATTACAATTCGGGCTACACCTTC. This encodes CASSPNYNSGYTF.

This rearrangement joins TRBV29-1 to TRBJ1-1, with 7 bases identical to TRBD1. The CDR3 consists of 14 residues. Germline lookup yields CDR1 SQVTM and CDR2 ANQGSEA. V dropped 5 bases and J dropped 0; count of bases not matched to a gene: 6. The CDR3 protein is CSVQPGQMNTEAFF. In nucleotides, the CDR3 is TGCAGCGTTCAACCGGGACAGATGAACACTGAAGCTTTCTTT. The whole variable domain, remainder taken from reference TRBV29-1 and TRBJ1-1, is SAVISQKPSRDICQRGTSLTIQCQVDSQVTMMFWYRQQPGQSLTLIATANQGSEATYESGFVIDKFPISRPNLTFSTLTVSNMSPEDSSIYLCSVQPGQMNTEAFFGQGTRLTVV.

The V call is TRBV11-2, the J call TRBJ1-2; no reliable D call. Germline V lookup: CDR1 SGHAT, CDR2 FQNNGV. Trimming pared 1 base from V and 8 bases from J, leaving 14 bases between. This CDR3 comprises 14 residues. The CDR3 nucleotides read TGTGCCAGCAGCTTAGTCGGGGTCGAGGGCGGCTACACCTTC. Protein product: CASSLVGVEGGYTF. The full variable domain, in which reference TRBV11-2 and TRBJ1-2 provide the parts outside the CDR3, is EAGVAQSPRYKIIEKRQSVAFWCNPISGHATLYWYQQILGQGPKLLIQFQNNGVVDDSQLPKDRFSAERLKGVDSTLKIQPAKLEDSAVYLCASSLVGVEGGYTFGSGTRLTVV.

This rearrangement joins TRBV19 to TRBJ1-5, with a tentative D call TRBD1 (6 bases). This CDR3 is 14 amino acids long. Trimming took off 4 bases at V and 7 bases at J, with 14 bases between the two ends. The germline V gene has CDR1 LNHDA and CDR2 SQIVND (reference sequence). CDR3 nucleotides: TGTGCCAGTAGTAAGCAGGGGCTGATACAGCCCCAGCATTTT. This codes for CASSKQGLIQPQHF.

The rearrangement joins TRBV29-1 to TRBJ2-1; D is perhaps TRBD1 (6 bases). This CDR3 has 12 amino acids. Germline assignment: CDR1 SQVTM and CDR2 ANQGSEA. Written as DNA, the CDR3 is TGCACCACCACAGGGCTATACAATGAGCAGTTCTTC. This encodes CTTTGLYNEQFF.

The chain recombines TRBV7-6 with TRBJ2-1; 10 nucleotides agree with TRBD2. CDR1 SGHVS and CDR2 FNYEAQ come from the germline V gene. This CDR3 has 18 residues. V shed 4 bases and J 6 bases; nucleotides not matched to a gene: 15. The CDR3 reads CASSSPGQSGTSVNEQFF. CDR3 DNA sequence: TGTGCCAGCAGCTCACCGGGACAGTCTGGGACTAGCGTCAATGAGCAGTTCTTC.

The genes are TRBV5-1 and TRBJ1-5; D possibly corresponds to TRBD1 (6 bases). The CDR3 covers 15 residues. V was trimmed by 4 bases and J by 0 bases, leaving 11 bases between them. The germline V gene has CDR1 SGHRS and CDR2 YFSETQ. The CDR3: CASSLGQYSNQPQHF. The CDR3 DNA reads as TGCGCCAGCAGCCTTGGACAGTATAGCAATCAGCCCCAGCATTTT.

The chain carries TRBV9 and TRBJ1-3; possibly TRBD1 for D (6 bases). The V end was cut by 3 bases, the J end by 0 bases, with 13 bases between. This CDR3 has 16 amino acids. Germline V gene sequence: CDR1 SGDLS, CDR2 YYNGEE. This CDR3 is CASSARQARSGNTIYF. In DNA form, the CDR3 reads TGTGCCAGCAGCGCCAGACAGGCCCGCTCTGGAAACACCATATATTTT.

The chain couples TRBV2 to TRBJ1-3, with a tentative D call TRBD1 (5 bases). V was shortened by 6 bases and J by 2 bases, with 20 bases between the two germline ends. The CDR3 covers 17 residues. Germline-derived CDR1 and CDR2 are SNHLY and FYNNEI. CDR3 sequence (DNA): TGTGCCAGCAGGAAACCAGGGTATCCATCGCCTGGAAACACCATATATTTT. Its protein is CASRKPGYPSPGNTIYF.

This sequence joins TRBV30 and TRBJ2-6; TRBD2 agrees at 10 bases. V shed 3 bases and J 2 bases; nucleotides not matched to a gene: 4. Germline V gene data show CDR1 as GTSNPN and CDR2 as SVGIG (reference sequence). The CDR3 contains 16 residues. In DNA, the CDR3 is TGTGCCTGGAGGGAAGCGGGGGGGCCTGGGGCCAACGTCCTGACTTTC. Translating it yields CAWREAGGPGANVLTF.

This chain connects TRBV7-2 to TRBJ2-2; 12 nucleotides line up with TRBD1. Unmatched junction bases numbered 10, after V lost 6 bases and J lost 8 bases. This CDR3 spans 16 amino acids. Germline-derived CDR1 and CDR2 are SGHTA and FQGNSA. Here the CDR3 DNA reads TGTGCCAGCAGAGTGGGGGACAGGGGGCGTCTTGGGGAGCTGTTTTTT. Translated, it gives CASRVGDRGRLGELFF.

The chain links TRBV29-1 to TRBJ2-2; TRBD1 is a possible D gene (5 bases). Germline assignment: CDR1 SQVTM and CDR2 ANQGSEA. This CDR3 contains 14 residues. The V and J ends lost 5 bases and 1 base respectively, with 11 bases between them. The CDR3 is CSVHLQGNTGELFF. DNA for the CDR3: TGCAGCGTTCATCTCCAGGGGAACACCGGGGAGCTGTTTTTT.

Here the CDR3 reads CASSLMLLAGGGYQETQYF. CDR3 DNA: TGTGCCAGCAGCTTGATGCTCCTAGCGGGGGGAGGGTACCAAGAGACCCAGTACTTC. The chain employs TRBV5-8 and TRBJ2-5, with 11 nucleotides matching TRBD2. The CDR3 extends over 19 amino acids. The V segment lost 1 base and the J segment 0 bases; nucleotides outside the gene matches: 11. Germline values: CDR1 SGHTS, CDR2 YDEGEE.

The sample holds one count of this clone. The rearrangement uses TRBV7-2 and TRBJ2-7; D not resolved. Per the germline V gene, CDR1 is SGHTA and CDR2 is FQGNSA. The CDR3 totals 13 residues. V shed 4 bases and J shed 1 base, with 8 bases lying between them. The CDR3 here is CASSSARSYEQYF. CDR3 sequence (DNA): TGTGCCAGCAGCTCGGCCAGGTCCTACGAGCAGTACTTC.